The present T cell receptor beta chain was sequenced within a study of blood T cells in healthy people across ages. Findings and limits, study-wide: A greater number of naive CD4+ cells and higher diversity distinguished long-lived donors from aged donors. With naive T cell percentage, TCR beta diversity showed a strong correlation.

This clonotype was seen ten or more times. What it binds is not known. Per sample, at least 5 micrograms of total RNA were extracted. Using a J-beta primer mix together with a sample-barcoded 5' primer, a second PCR was run for roughly 6 to 12 cycles. Carrying 12 random nucleotides, a template-switch adaptor labeled each individual cDNA molecule. TCRdb itself ran the 5' RACE reads through MiXCR, one entry per CDR3 protein. The sample carries 1.5 million to 1.8 million distinct CDR3 sequences, 35% to 45% recorded once. The sequenced material came from blood. This clonotype originated in a woman younger than 30 in good health.

The DNA for the CDR3 is TGTGCCATCAGTGAGTCGGCGGTCTACGAGCAGTACTTC. Encoded protein: CAISESAVYEQYF. This chain joins TRBV10-3 and TRBJ2-7; no definite D call. V was trimmed by 0 bases and J by 3 bases, leaving 6 bases between them. CDR1 is ENHRY, CDR2 SYGVKD, per germline. The CDR3 spans 13 residues.